This record looks at one T cell receptor (beta chain) sequence and its context. The repertoire was sequenced with immunoSEQ multiplex PCR; TCRdb's copy has only in-frame clones and lacks some. Among approximately 600,000 clones listed, 85% to 95% were seen once. The data were taken from a study of shared clonotypes between healthy human individuals. CD45RO negativity and positive selection for CCR7 defined naive CD8 cells, a population that excluded terminally differentiated effector memory CD45RA+ cells. Germline V gives CDR1 SGDLS, CDR2 YYNGEE. The CDR3 totals 15 residues. V lost 0 bases, J lost 4 bases, and 4 bases stayed unmatched.

Sequencing input: naive CD8+ T cells sorted from blood. This sequence was found in a woman in her 30s in good health. The chain links TRBV9 to TRBJ1-5; 7 positions agree with TRBD1. CDR3 sequence: CASSVDGTENQPQHF. CDR3 DNA sequence: TGTGCCAGCAGCGTAGACGGGACAGAGAATCAGCCCCAGCATTTT. Combining the CDR3 with reference TRBV9 and TRBJ1-5 gives the whole variable domain DSGVTQTPKHLITATGQRVTLRCSPRSGDLSVYWYQQSLDQGLQFLIQYYNGEERAKGNILERFSAQQFPDLHSELNLSSLELGDSALYFCASSVDGTENQPQHFGDGTRLSIL.